These 3 T cell receptor beta chains originate from one sample sequenced in a study of shared clonotypes between healthy human individuals. TCRdb's table, derived via immunoSEQ multiplex PCR, lists solely in-frame clones and lacks some. The table has around 500,000 clones, about four fifths seen once; the top ten hold about 13%. Source material: PBMCs. The source is a woman in her thirties or forties in good health. Some clones in this sample may be carry-over from other donors' samples.

The chain recombines TRBV15 with TRBJ1-4, with 8 bases identical to TRBD1. This CDR3 has 17 amino acids. Trimming took 5 bases from V and 0 from J; bases not matched to a gene: 8. CDR1 is LNHNV and CDR2 is YYDKDF in the germline V gene (reference sequence). The CDR3 here is CATSARTGRSTNEKLFF. CDR3 sequence (DNA): TGTGCCACCAGCGCTCGGACAGGGAGATCAACTAATGAAAAACTGTTTTTT.

V usage is TRBV5-4 and J usage is TRBJ1-4; 7 positions agree with TRBD1. The V gene end was trimmed by 4 bases and the J gene end by 5 bases; junction bases not matched to a gene: 5. The germline V gene has CDR1 SGHNT and CDR2 YYREEE (reference sequence). The CDR3 totals 14 residues. CDR3 protein: CASSATGRNEKLFF. CDR3 sequence (DNA): TGTGCCAGCAGCGCGACAGGGCGGAATGAAAAACTGTTTTTT.

Regarding this clone: This may arise from a read error, as a much more abundant clone is one base away. Other DNA variants within this sample encode the same CDR3. CDR3 in amino acids: CASSSYGGGDEKLFF. CDR3 bases: TGTGCCAGCAGTTCCTACGGAGGTGGAGATGAAAAACTGTTTTTT. The chain couples TRBV7-9 to TRBJ1-4; D is undetermined. This CDR3 is 15 amino acids long. Germline V lookup: CDR1 SEHNR, CDR2 FQNEAQ (reference sequence). The germline V and J ends were trimmed by 6 bases and 6 bases, with 17 bases remaining between them.